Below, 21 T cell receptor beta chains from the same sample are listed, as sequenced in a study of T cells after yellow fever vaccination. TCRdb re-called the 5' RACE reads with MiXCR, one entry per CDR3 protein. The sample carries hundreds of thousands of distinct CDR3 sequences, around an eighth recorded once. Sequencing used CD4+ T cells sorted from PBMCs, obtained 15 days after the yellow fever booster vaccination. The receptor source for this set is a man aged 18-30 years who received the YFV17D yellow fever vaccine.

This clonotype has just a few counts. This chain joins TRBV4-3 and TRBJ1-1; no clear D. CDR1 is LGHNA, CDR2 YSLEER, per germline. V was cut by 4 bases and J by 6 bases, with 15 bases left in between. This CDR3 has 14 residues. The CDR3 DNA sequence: TGCGCCAGCAGCCCGCGGAGTTTCGGGGCTGAAGCTTTCTTT. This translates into CASSPRSFGAEAFF.

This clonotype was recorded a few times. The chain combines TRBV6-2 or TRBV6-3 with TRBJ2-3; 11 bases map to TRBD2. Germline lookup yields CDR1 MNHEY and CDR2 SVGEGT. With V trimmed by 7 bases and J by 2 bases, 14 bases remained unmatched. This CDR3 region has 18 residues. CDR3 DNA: TGTGCCAGCACCCCGACTAGCGGGGTCCTTCTCGACACAGATACGCAGTATTTT. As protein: CASTPTSGVLLDTDTQYF.

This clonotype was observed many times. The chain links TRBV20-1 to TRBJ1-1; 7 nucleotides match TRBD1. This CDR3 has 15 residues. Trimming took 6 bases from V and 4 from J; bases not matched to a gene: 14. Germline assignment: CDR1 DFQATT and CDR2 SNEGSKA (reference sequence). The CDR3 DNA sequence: TGCAGTGCGCGCCACAGGGGACGCTCACTCACTGAAGCTTTCTTT. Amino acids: CSARHRGRSLTEAFF.

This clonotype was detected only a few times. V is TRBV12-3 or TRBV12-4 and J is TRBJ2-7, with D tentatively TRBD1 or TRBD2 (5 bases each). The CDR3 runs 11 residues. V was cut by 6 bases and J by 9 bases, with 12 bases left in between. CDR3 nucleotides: TGTGCCAGCAGCCCCGGGGCGGGGCAGTACTTC. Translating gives CASSPGAGQYF.

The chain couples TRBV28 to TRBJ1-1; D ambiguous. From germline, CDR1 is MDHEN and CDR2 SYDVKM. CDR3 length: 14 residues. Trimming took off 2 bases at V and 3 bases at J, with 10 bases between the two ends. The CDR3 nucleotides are TGTGCCAGCAGTTTAAATTTAGGGCACACTGAAGCTTTCTTT. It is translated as CASSLNLGHTEAFF.

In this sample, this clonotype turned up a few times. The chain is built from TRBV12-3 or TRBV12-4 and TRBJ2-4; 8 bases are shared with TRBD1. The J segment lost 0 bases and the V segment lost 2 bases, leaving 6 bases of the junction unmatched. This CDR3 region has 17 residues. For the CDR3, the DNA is TGTGCCAGCAGTTTAATGGGCGACAGGGGAGCCAAAAACATTCAGTACTTC. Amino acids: CASSLMGDRGAKNIQYF.

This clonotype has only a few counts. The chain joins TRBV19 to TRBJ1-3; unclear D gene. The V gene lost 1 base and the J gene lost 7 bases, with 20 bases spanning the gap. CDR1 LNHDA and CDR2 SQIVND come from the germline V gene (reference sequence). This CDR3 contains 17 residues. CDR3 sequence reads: CASSIADRTALGNTIYF. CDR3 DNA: TGTGCCAGTAGTATAGCCGATCGGACCGCCCTGGGGAACACCATATATTTT.

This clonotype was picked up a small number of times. In DNA, the CDR3 is TGTGCCACCGGGTTGGGAGGTGGAAACACCATATATTTT. Protein product: CATGLGGGNTIYF. V and J are TRBV15 and TRBJ1-3; D gene ambiguous. The CDR3 is 13 residues long. In germline, CDR1 is LNHNV, CDR2 YYDKDF (reference sequence). V lost 8 bases to trimming and J lost 3 bases, with 11 bases between them.

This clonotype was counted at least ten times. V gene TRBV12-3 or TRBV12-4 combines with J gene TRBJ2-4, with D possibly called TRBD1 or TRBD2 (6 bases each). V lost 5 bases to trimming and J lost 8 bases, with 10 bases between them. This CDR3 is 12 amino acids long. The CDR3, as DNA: TGTGCCAGCAGTCTAAGGGGGGACATTCAGTACTTC. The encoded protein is CASSLRGDIQYF.

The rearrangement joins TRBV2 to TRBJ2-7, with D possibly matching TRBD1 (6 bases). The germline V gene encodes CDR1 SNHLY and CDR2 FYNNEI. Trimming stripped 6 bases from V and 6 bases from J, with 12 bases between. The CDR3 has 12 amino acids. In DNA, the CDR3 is TGTGCCAGCAGGCAGGGGCTAGGCGAGCAGTACGTC. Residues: CASRQGLGEQYV.

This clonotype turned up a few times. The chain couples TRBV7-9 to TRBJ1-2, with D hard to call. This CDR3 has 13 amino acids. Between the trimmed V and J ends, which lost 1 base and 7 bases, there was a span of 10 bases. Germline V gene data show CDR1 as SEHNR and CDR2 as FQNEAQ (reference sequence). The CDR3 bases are TGTGCCAGCAGCTTAGTGGGCTTCCTTGGCTACACCTTC. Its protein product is CASSLVGFLGYTF.

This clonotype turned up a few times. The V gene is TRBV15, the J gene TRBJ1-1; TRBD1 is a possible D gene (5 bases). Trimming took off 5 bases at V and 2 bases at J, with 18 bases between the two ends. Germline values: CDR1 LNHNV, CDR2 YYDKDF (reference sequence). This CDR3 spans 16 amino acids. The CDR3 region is CATSYSGTGPNTEAFF. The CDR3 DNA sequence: TGTGCCACCAGCTACAGCGGTACGGGACCAAACACTGAAGCTTTCTTT. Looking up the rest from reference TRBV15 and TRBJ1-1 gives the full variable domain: DAMVIQNPRYQVTQFGKPVTLSCSQTLNHNVMYWYQQKSSQAPKLLFHYYDKDFNNEADTPDNFQSRRPNTSFCFLDIRSPGLGDTAMYLCATSYSGTGPNTEAFFGQGTRLTVV.

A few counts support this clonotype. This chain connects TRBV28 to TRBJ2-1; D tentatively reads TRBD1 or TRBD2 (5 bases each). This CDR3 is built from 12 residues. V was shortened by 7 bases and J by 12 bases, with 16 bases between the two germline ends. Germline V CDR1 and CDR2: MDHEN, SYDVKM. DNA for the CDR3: TGTGCCAGCACCCTCTCAGGGACCCCGCAGTTCTTC. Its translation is CASTLSGTPQFF.

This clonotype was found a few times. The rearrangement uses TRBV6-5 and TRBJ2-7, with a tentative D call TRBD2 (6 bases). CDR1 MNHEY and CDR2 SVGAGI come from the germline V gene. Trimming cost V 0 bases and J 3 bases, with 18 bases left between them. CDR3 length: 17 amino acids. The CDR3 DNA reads TGTGCCAGCAGTTACTCGCGGGGTCTCTCCCCTTTCTACGAGCAGTACGTC. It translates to CASSYSRGLSPFYEQYV.

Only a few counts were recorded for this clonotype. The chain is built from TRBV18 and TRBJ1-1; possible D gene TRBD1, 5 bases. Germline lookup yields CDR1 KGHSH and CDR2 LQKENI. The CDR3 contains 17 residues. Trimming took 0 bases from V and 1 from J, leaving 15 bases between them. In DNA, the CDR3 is TGTGCCAGCTCACCACCGAGCGTGGGGGGAGGGAACACTGAAGCTTTCTTT. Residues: CASSPPSVGGGNTEAFF.

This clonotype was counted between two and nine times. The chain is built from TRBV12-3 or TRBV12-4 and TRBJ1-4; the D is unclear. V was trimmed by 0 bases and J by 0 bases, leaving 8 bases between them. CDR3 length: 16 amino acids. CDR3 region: CASSLARPSTNEKLFF. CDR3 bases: TGTGCCAGCAGTTTAGCGCGACCATCAACTAATGAAAAACTGTTTTTT.

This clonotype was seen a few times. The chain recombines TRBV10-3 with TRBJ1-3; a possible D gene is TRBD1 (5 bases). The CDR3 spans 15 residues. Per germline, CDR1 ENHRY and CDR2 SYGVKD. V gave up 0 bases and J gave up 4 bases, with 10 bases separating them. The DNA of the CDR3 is TGTGCCATCAGTGAGTCGGACATGGGGGGAAACACCATATATTTT. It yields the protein CAISESDMGGNTIYF.

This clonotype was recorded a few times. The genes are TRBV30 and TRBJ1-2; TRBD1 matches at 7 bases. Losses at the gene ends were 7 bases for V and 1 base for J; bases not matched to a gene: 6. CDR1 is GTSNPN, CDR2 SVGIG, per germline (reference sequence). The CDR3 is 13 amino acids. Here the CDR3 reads CASLDRINYGYTF. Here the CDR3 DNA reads TGTGCCTCCTTGGACAGGATTAACTATGGCTACACCTTC.

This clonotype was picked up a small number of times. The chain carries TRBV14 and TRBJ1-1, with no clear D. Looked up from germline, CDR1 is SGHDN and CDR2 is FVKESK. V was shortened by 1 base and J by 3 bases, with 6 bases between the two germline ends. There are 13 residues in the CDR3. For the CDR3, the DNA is TGTGCCAGCAGCCAAGGGACGTACACTGAAGCTTTCTTT. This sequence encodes CASSQGTYTEAFF. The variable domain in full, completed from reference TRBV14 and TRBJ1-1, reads EAGVTQFPSHSVIEKGQTVTLRCDPISGHDNLYWYRRVMGKEIKFLLHFVKESKQDESGMPNNRFLAERTGGTYSTLKVQPAELEDSGVYFCASSQGTYTEAFFGQGTRLTVV.

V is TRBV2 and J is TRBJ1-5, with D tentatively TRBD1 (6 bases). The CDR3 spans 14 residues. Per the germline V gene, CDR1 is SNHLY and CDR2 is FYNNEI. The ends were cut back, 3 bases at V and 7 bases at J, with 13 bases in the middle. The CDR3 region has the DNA TGTGCCAGCAGTGAGACAGGAGGGAGGCAGCCCCAGCATTTT. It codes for CASSETGGRQPQHF.

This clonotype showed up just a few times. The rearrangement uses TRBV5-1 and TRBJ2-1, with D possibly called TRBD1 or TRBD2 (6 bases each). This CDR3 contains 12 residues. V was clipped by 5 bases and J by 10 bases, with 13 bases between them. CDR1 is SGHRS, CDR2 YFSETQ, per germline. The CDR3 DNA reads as TGCGCCAGCAGGAGGGGGGCCGGGGAGCAGTTCTTC. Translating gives CASRRGAGEQFF.